Listed below are T cell receptor beta chains from one sample, sequenced in a study of T cell responses to AZD1222 COVID-19 vaccine. Assay: immunoSEQ multiplex PCR; the TCRdb copy retains only in-frame clones and omits some. The data show roughly 180,000 clones, 80% to 95% seen once. The material sequenced was peripheral blood, taken 28 days after the second AZD1222 dose. The receptors come from an adult who received the AZD1222 COVID-19 vaccine. Both conserved end residues are part of each CDR3. The D gene is left open where the match is weak. Rows give clone size only sometimes, using once, few, many, or a class for an expanded clone.

V	size	D	J	CDR3	DNA
TRBV11-2	-	-	TRBJ1-2	CASSLGLKNYGYTF	TGTGCCAGCAGCTTAGGGTTGAAGAACTATGGCTACACCTTC
TRBV9	-	-	TRBJ1-5	CASSANEGPNQPQHF	TGTGCCAGCAGCGCCAACGAGGGACCCAATCAGCCCCAGCATTTT
TRBV7-8	-	-	TRBJ1-2	CASSLGGGSRGYGYTF	TGTGCCAGCAGCCTCGGAGGGGGGTCCCGGGGCTATGGCTACACCTTC
TRBV4-3	once	TRBD1	TRBJ1-4	CASSQEAPGTGYEKLFF	TGCGCCAGCAGCCAAGAAGCCCCCGGGACAGGGTACGAAAAACTGTTTTTT
TRBV3-1/TRBV3-2	once	-	TRBJ1-5	CASSQEAFGPQHF	TGTGCCAGCAGCCAAGAAGCCTTCGGTCCCCAGCATTTT
TRBV9	-	TRBD2	TRBJ2-5	CASASGTSGGAGETQYF	TGTGCCAGCGCCTCCGGGACTAGCGGGGGGGCAGGGGAGACCCAGTACTTC
TRBV27	-	TRBD1	TRBJ1-2	CASSWTGTGDLGYTF	TGTGCCAGCAGTTGGACCGGGACAGGGGACTTGGGCTACACCTTC
TRBV7-3	-	-	TRBJ1-2	CASSLDLGFGYTF	TGTGCCAGCAGCTTAGATTTGGGGTTTGGCTACACCTTC
TRBV4-3	few	TRBD1	TRBJ1-2	CASSQLQGALYGYTF	TGCGCCAGCAGCCAGCTACAGGGGGCCCTCTATGGCTACACCTTC
TRBV7-2	-	TRBD1	TRBJ2-4	CASSSGTGSSKNIQYF	TGTGCCAGCAGCTCCGGGACAGGGTCTAGCAAAAACATTCAGTACTTC
TRBV6-2/TRBV6-3	-	-	TRBJ1-6	CASSYPGYNSPLHF	TGTGCCAGCAGTTACCCCGGTTATAATTCACCCCTCCACTTT
TRBV5-6	-	-	TRBJ1-5	CASSFTRGSGGSNQPQHF	TGTGCCAGCAGCTTTACCAGGGGTTCGGGAGGTAGCAATCAGCCCCAGCATTTT
TRBV30	-	-	TRBJ1-3	CAWSVWDYSSGNTIYF	TGTGCCTGGAGTGTATGGGACTACTCCTCTGGAAACACCATATATTTT
TRBV7-2	-	-	TRBJ2-3	CASSSTSVTDTQYF	TGTGCCAGCAGCTCCACTAGTGTTACAGATACGCAGTATTTT
TRBV28	-	TRBD1	TRBJ1-1	CALGGGLNTEAFF	TGTGCCTTAGGGGGCGGATTGAACACTGAAGCTTTCTTT
TRBV4-2	-	TRBD2	TRBJ2-5	CASSQDRAGTGGPPETQYF	TGTGCCAGCAGCCAAGATCGGGCAGGTACGGGGGGTCCCCCAGAGACCCAGTACTTC
TRBV10-3	-	-	TRBJ1-6	CAISEGQGGGSPLHF	TGTGCCATCAGTGAGGGGCAGGGAGGCGGATCACCCCTCCACTTT
TRBV7-3	-	TRBD1	TRBJ2-3	CASSLTSDRADTQYF	TGTGCCAGCAGCTTAACAAGCGACAGGGCAGATACGCAGTATTTT
TRBV27	few	-	TRBJ2-2	CASSLDRNTGELFF	TGTGCCAGCAGTTTGGACAGAAACACCGGGGAGCTGTTTTTT
TRBV10-3	-	TRBD1	TRBJ2-1	CAISESGQGTVSEQFF	TGTGCCATCAGTGAGTCGGGACAGGGGACCGTGAGTGAGCAGTTCTTC
TRBV7-8	once	-	TRBJ2-7	CASSFFRVPSSYEQYF	TGTGCCAGCAGCTTCTTTCGGGTACCGAGCTCCTACGAGCAGTACTTC
TRBV5-4	-	TRBD1	TRBJ1-2	CASSSGGSNYGYTF	TGTGCCAGCAGCTCAGGGGGTTCTAACTATGGCTACACCTTC
TRBV19	-	-	TRBJ2-1	CASRTLGGDNEQFF	TGTGCCAGTAGGACCCTCGGGGGAGACAATGAGCAGTTCTTC
TRBV3-1/TRBV3-2	-	-	TRBJ1-3	CASSQGGGSIRNTIYF	TGTGCCAGCAGCCAAGGGGGGGGATCGATTAGAAACACCATATATTTT
TRBV2	-	-	TRBJ1-1	CASSETRMNTEAFF	TGTGCCAGCAGTGAGACACGTATGAACACTGAAGCTTTCTTT
TRBV7-2	-	-	TRBJ2-5	CASSHEPGPRVETQYF	TGTGCCAGCAGCCATGAACCGGGACCCCGGGTAGAGACCCAGTACTTC
TRBV11-2	-	TRBD2	TRBJ2-7	CASRPGTSGYFGPYEQYF	TGTGCCAGCAGACCCGGGACTAGCGGTTATTTTGGGCCCTACGAGCAGTACTTC
TRBV28	few	TRBD2	TRBJ2-7	CASSFGLAETYEQYF	TGTGCCAGCAGCTTCGGACTAGCGGAGACCTACGAGCAGTACTTC
TRBV2	once	-	TRBJ1-2	CASSDFGRGYTF	TGTGCCAGCAGTGACTTCGGGCGAGGCTACACCTTC
TRBV7-2	once	TRBD2	TRBJ2-5	CASSFGGGQETQYF	TGTGCCAGCAGCTTTGGGGGGGGGCAAGAGACCCAGTACTTC
TRBV29-1	-	-	TRBJ1-1	CSVYSLNTEAFF	TGCAGCGTTTACAGCTTGAACACTGAAGCTTTCTTT
TRBV19	-	-	TRBJ2-7	CASSKSGGTGAGEQYF	TGTGCCAGTAGTAAAAGCGGGGGGACAGGGGCCGGGGAGCAGTACTTC
TRBV5-1	-	-	TRBJ2-2	CASSLRSRGGTGELFF	TGCGCCAGCAGCTTGAGGTCCAGAGGGGGGACCGGGGAGCTGTTTTTT
TRBV19	-	-	TRBJ2-3	CASRRAEGSTDTQYF	TGTGCCAGTAGGCGAGCTGAAGGAAGCACAGATACGCAGTATTTT
TRBV28	-	-	TRBJ2-7	CASSLPVVYEQYF	TGTGCCAGCAGTTTACCGGTCGTGTACGAGCAGTACTTC
TRBV4-3	-	-	TRBJ1-3	CASSQDTRNTIYF	TGCGCCAGCAGCCAAGATACCCGAAACACCATATATTTT
TRBV5-1	-	TRBD1	TRBJ2-7	CASSREGATTYEQYF	TGCGCCAGCAGCCGTGAGGGGGCGACTACCTACGAGCAGTACTTC
TRBV5-1	-	TRBD1	TRBJ1-1	CASSTTGGWTEAFF	TGCGCCAGCAGCACGACAGGGGGCTGGACTGAAGCTTTCTTT
TRBV7-3	-	TRBD2	TRBJ2-7	CASSQTSGGTYEQYF	TGTGCCAGCAGCCAAACTAGCGGGGGAACCTACGAGCAGTACTTC
TRBV10-3	-	TRBD1	TRBJ2-3	CAISESTGPTDTQYF	TGTGCCATCAGTGAGTCGACAGGGCCCACAGATACGCAGTATTTT
TRBV5-5	-	TRBD1	TRBJ2-1	CASSLGDRGYNEQFF	TGTGCCAGCAGCTTGGGGGACAGGGGTTACAATGAGCAGTTCTTC
TRBV5-1	-	TRBD1	TRBJ1-4	CASSLGTGGEKLFF	TGCGCCAGCAGCTTGGGGACAGGGGGTGAAAAACTGTTTTTT
TRBV20-1	-	-	TRBJ2-5	CSASAWETQYF	TGCAGTGCTTCGGCCTGGGAGACCCAGTACTTC
TRBV3-1/TRBV3-2	-	-	TRBJ2-3	CASSRRRDARADTQYF	TGTGCCAGCAGCCGCCGCCGTGACGCCCGGGCAGATACGCAGTATTTT
TRBV28	-	-	TRBJ2-5	CASIEAGRSETQYF	TGTGCCAGCATCGAGGCAGGGCGCTCGGAGACCCAGTACTTC
TRBV7-7	-	TRBD1	TRBJ2-3	CASSPGQGDTDTQYF	TGTGCCAGCAGCCCGGGACAGGGAGACACAGATACGCAGTATTTT
TRBV7-6	-	TRBD1	TRBJ1-1	CASSFSGTGLVNTEAFF	TGTGCCAGCAGCTTTAGTGGGACAGGGTTGGTAAACACTGAAGCTTTCTTT
TRBV19	-	-	TRBJ1-6	CASSMARSSYNSPLHF	TGTGCCAGTAGTATGGCCAGATCCTCCTATAATTCACCCCTCCACTTT
TRBV5-4	-	TRBD2	TRBJ2-1	CASSLGTSGIYNEQFF	TGTGCCAGCAGCTTGGGGACTAGCGGGATCTACAATGAGCAGTTCTTC
TRBV28	-	TRBD1	TRBJ2-7	CASSLGTGEYEQYF	TGTGCCAGCAGTTTAGGAACAGGGGAGTACGAGCAGTACTTC
TRBV10-3	-	-	TRBJ1-2	CATLEVENYGYTF	TGTGCCACCCTCGAGGTAGAGAACTATGGCTACACCTTC
TRBV6-1	-	-	TRBJ1-5	CASSEAGGGNQPQHF	TGTGCCAGCAGTGAAGCGGGAGGGGGGAATCAGCCCCAGCATTTT
TRBV6-1	-	-	TRBJ1-1	CASSETSLNTEAFF	TGTGCCAGCAGTGAAACCAGCTTGAACACTGAAGCTTTCTTT
TRBV24-1	-	-	TRBJ1-1	CATSDSDKSNTEAFF	TGTGCCACCAGTGACTCCGACAAGTCGAACACTGAAGCTTTCTTT
TRBV5-1	-	-	TRBJ1-4	CASSLGGLVEKLFF	TGCGCCAGCAGCTTGGGAGGGTTGGTTGAAAAACTGTTTTTT
TRBV5-4	-	TRBD2	TRBJ2-7	CASSSGTSDGYEQYF	TGTGCCAGCAGCTCCGGGACTAGCGACGGTTACGAGCAGTACTTC
TRBV28	-	-	TRBJ1-4	CASCQGDPNEKLFF	TGTGCCAGCTGCCAAGGGGACCCTAATGAAAAACTGTTTTTT
TRBV30	-	TRBD1	TRBJ2-5	CAWSRQGAETQYF	TGTGCCTGGAGTAGACAGGGAGCAGAGACCCAGTACTTC
TRBV5-1	-	TRBD1	TRBJ1-1	CASSRTGGTNTEAFF	TGCGCCAGCAGCCGTACAGGGGGCACGAACACTGAAGCTTTCTTT